These T cell receptor beta chains were read from a single sample in a study of shared clonotypes between healthy human individuals. Data came from immunoSEQ multiplex PCR; TCRdb stores just in-frame clones and leaves some out. The sample gives 2,500,000 or so clones, 85% to 95% of which show up once; approximately 0.41% is in the top ten. The sequenced sample consisted of naive CD4+ T cells from PBMCs. The source is a man younger than 30 in good health. Some clones in this sample may be carry-over from other donors' samples. Each CDR3 is given with its conserved first and last residue. Fields, in order: V gene, D gene, clone size, J gene, CDR3 length, CDR3 DNA, CDR3 protein. A D gene is named only where the DNA matches it firmly. Clone size is shown for a subset of rows, as once, few, many or a class of expanded clone.

V gene: TRBV29-1; D gene: .; clone size: .; J gene: TRBJ2-2; CDR3 length: 15; CDR3 DNA: TGCAGCGCCAAAGACTCCCCATACTACACCGGGGAGCTGTTTTTT; CDR3 protein: CSAKDSPYYTGELFF
V gene: TRBV7-3; D gene: TRBD2; clone size: .; J gene: TRBJ2-3; CDR3 length: 14; CDR3 DNA: TGTGCCAGCAGCTTGCTAGCGGGCACAGATACGCAGTATTTT; CDR3 protein: CASSLLAGTDTQYF
V gene: TRBV5-1; D gene: .; clone size: .; J gene: TRBJ2-3; CDR3 length: 15; CDR3 DNA: TGCGCCAGCAGCTTCGGAAGCGCCGGCACAGATACGCAGTATTTT; CDR3 protein: CASSFGSAGTDTQYF
V gene: TRBV5-1; D gene: .; clone size: .; J gene: TRBJ2-7; CDR3 length: 15; CDR3 DNA: TGCGCCAGCAGCTTAGTGGGGGGCGGTAGCTACGAGCAGTACTTC; CDR3 protein: CASSLVGGGSYEQYF
V gene: TRBV2; D gene: TRBD2; clone size: .; J gene: TRBJ2-1; CDR3 length: 16; CDR3 DNA: TGTGCCAGCGTCGTGCCACTAGCGGAAGAGTACAATGAGCAGTTCTTC; CDR3 protein: CASVVPLAEEYNEQFF
V gene: TRBV10-3; D gene: TRBD1; clone size: .; J gene: TRBJ2-3; CDR3 length: 12; CDR3 DNA: TGTGCCACAACAGGGGGCACAGATACGCAGTATTTT; CDR3 protein: CATTGGTDTQYF
V gene: TRBV6-1; D gene: .; clone size: .; J gene: TRBJ2-7; CDR3 length: 13; CDR3 DNA: TGTGCCAGCAATCCGGGGAGCTCCTACGAGCAGTACTTC; CDR3 protein: CASNPGSSYEQYF
V gene: TRBV7-9; D gene: .; clone size: once; J gene: TRBJ2-7; CDR3 length: 13; CDR3 DNA: TGTGCCAGCAACCCCCGGGATTCGTACGAGCAGTACTTC; CDR3 protein: CASNPRDSYEQYF
V gene: TRBV5-4; D gene: TRBD1; clone size: .; J gene: TRBJ2-7; CDR3 length: 13; CDR3 DNA: TGTGCCAGCAGCTTGCCAGGGGGCTACGAGCAGTACTTC; CDR3 protein: CASSLPGGYEQYF
V gene: TRBV7-3; D gene: .; clone size: .; J gene: TRBJ2-2; CDR3 length: 16; CDR3 DNA: TGTGCCAGCAGCTTATCGAGCGCCTTGAACACCGGGGAGCTGTTTTTT; CDR3 protein: CASSLSSALNTGELFF
V gene: TRBV7-9; D gene: .; clone size: .; J gene: TRBJ1-2; CDR3 length: 14; CDR3 DNA: TGTGCCAGCAGCTTAGGAGGAGCTAACTATGGCTACACCTTC; CDR3 protein: CASSLGGANYGYTF
V gene: TRBV28; D gene: .; clone size: .; J gene: TRBJ1-1; CDR3 length: 15; CDR3 DNA: TGTGCCAGCAGTCCATTCGCGCAGATGAACACTGAAGCTTTCTTT; CDR3 protein: CASSPFAQMNTEAFF
V gene: TRBV14; D gene: .; clone size: .; J gene: TRBJ1-1; CDR3 length: 12; CDR3 DNA: TGTGCCAGCAGCCAAGGACTCCTCCGCGCTTTCTTT; CDR3 protein: CASSQGLLRAFF
V gene: TRBV18; D gene: TRBD2; clone size: .; J gene: TRBJ2-1; CDR3 length: 15; CDR3 DNA: TGTGCCAGCTCACCCGGGACTAGCGAACACAATGAGCAGTTCTTC; CDR3 protein: CASSPGTSEHNEQFF
V gene: TRBV7-3; D gene: TRBD1; clone size: .; J gene: TRBJ2-6; CDR3 length: 16; CDR3 DNA: TGTGCCAGCGCAAGACAGGGTAACGCAGGGGCCAACGTCCTGACTTTC; CDR3 protein: CASARQGNAGANVLTF
V gene: TRBV9; D gene: .; clone size: .; J gene: TRBJ2-7; CDR3 length: 15; CDR3 DNA: TGTGCCAGCAGCTTCCGAGGGGGGAGTCCTCACGAGCAGTACTTC; CDR3 protein: CASSFRGGSPHEQYF
V gene: TRBV5-1; D gene: .; clone size: once; J gene: TRBJ2-6; CDR3 length: 20; CDR3 DNA: TGCGCCAGCAGCCCTCCCTCCCACGGACAGCCTAGCTCTGGGGCCAACGTCCTGACTTTC; CDR3 protein: CASSPPSHGQPSSGANVLTF
V gene: TRBV30; D gene: TRBD1; clone size: .; J gene: TRBJ2-7; CDR3 length: 13; CDR3 DNA: TGTGCCTGGAGTGGGACAGGGTCCTACGAGCAGTACTTC; CDR3 protein: CAWSGTGSYEQYF
V gene: TRBV18; D gene: .; clone size: .; J gene: TRBJ1-1; CDR3 length: 13; CDR3 DNA: TGTGCCAGCTCGCAGACAGTTAACACTGAAGCTTTCTTT; CDR3 protein: CASSQTVNTEAFF
V gene: TRBV28; D gene: .; clone size: .; J gene: TRBJ1-5; CDR3 length: 15; CDR3 DNA: TGTGCCAGCAGTTTGATGACGAGGGGAGGGCAGCCCCAGCATTTT; CDR3 protein: CASSLMTRGGQPQHF
V gene: TRBV6-1; D gene: .; clone size: .; J gene: TRBJ2-2; CDR3 length: 10; CDR3 DNA: TGTGCCGGGGACACCGGGGAGCTGTTTTTT; CDR3 protein: CAGDTGELFF
V gene: TRBV18; D gene: .; clone size: .; J gene: TRBJ1-1; CDR3 length: 14; CDR3 DNA: TGTGCCAGCTCCGTCGACAGATTGAACACTGAAGCTTTCTTT; CDR3 protein: CASSVDRLNTEAFF
V gene: TRBV28; D gene: .; clone size: .; J gene: TRBJ1-2; CDR3 length: 15; CDR3 DNA: TGTGCCAGCAGTCTCGCGGGGGGGGACCGGCGTGGCTACACCTTC; CDR3 protein: CASSLAGGDRRGYTF
V gene: TRBV28; D gene: TRBD1; clone size: .; J gene: TRBJ1-2; CDR3 length: 13; CDR3 DNA: TGTGCCAGCAGCTCGACAGGGGTTGGACGCTACACCTTC; CDR3 protein: CASSSTGVGRYTF
V gene: TRBV28; D gene: .; clone size: .; J gene: TRBJ1-2; CDR3 length: 13; CDR3 DNA: TGTGCCAGCAGTTTAGTACAGGGCACTGGCTACACCTTC; CDR3 protein: CASSLVQGTGYTF
V gene: TRBV5-1; D gene: .; clone size: .; J gene: TRBJ2-5; CDR3 length: 12; CDR3 DNA: TGCGCCAGCAGACACAGAGAAGAGACCCAGTACTTC; CDR3 protein: CASRHREETQYF
V gene: TRBV6-5; D gene: .; clone size: .; J gene: TRBJ1-2; CDR3 length: 14; CDR3 DNA: TGTGCCAGCAGTTACTCGAGGGCGGAATATGGCTACACCTTC; CDR3 protein: CASSYSRAEYGYTF
V gene: TRBV9; D gene: TRBD2; clone size: .; J gene: TRBJ2-5; CDR3 length: 14; CDR3 DNA: TGTGCCAGCAGCGTAGATCCGGGAGGGGAGACCCAGTACTTC; CDR3 protein: CASSVDPGGETQYF
V gene: TRBV28; D gene: TRBD2; clone size: .; J gene: TRBJ2-3; CDR3 length: 17; CDR3 DNA: TGTGCCAGCACCGCGCCTCGGCTAGCGGGAGATCCCAATACGCAGTATTTT; CDR3 protein: CASTAPRLAGDPNTQYF
V gene: TRBV28; D gene: .; clone size: .; J gene: TRBJ2-1; CDR3 length: 12; CDR3 DNA: TGTGCCAGCAGTCCGGGGACAAATGAGCAGTTCTTC; CDR3 protein: CASSPGTNEQFF
V gene: TRBV28; D gene: .; clone size: .; J gene: TRBJ1-1; CDR3 length: 16; CDR3 DNA: TGTGCCAGCAGTTTAAGTTATCTCAGGGGGAACACTGAAGCTTTCTTT; CDR3 protein: CASSLSYLRGNTEAFF
V gene: TRBV6-1; D gene: .; clone size: once; J gene: TRBJ1-3; CDR3 length: 13; CDR3 DNA: TGTGCCAGCGGGGCAGGGCCTGGAAACACCATATATTTT; CDR3 protein: CASGAGPGNTIYF
V gene: TRBV21-1; D gene: .; clone size: .; J gene: TRBJ2-1; CDR3 length: 14; CDR3 DNA: TGTGCCAGCAGCAAAGGAGCGGAATACAATGAGCAGTTCTTC; CDR3 protein: CASSKGAEYNEQFF
V gene: TRBV4-1; D gene: TRBD2; clone size: .; J gene: TRBJ2-1; CDR3 length: 15; CDR3 DNA: TGCGCCAGCAGCCACGGCGGGAGCTCCTACAATGAGCAGTTCTTC; CDR3 protein: CASSHGGSSYNEQFF
V gene: TRBV15; D gene: .; clone size: once; J gene: TRBJ2-1; CDR3 length: 13; CDR3 DNA: TGTGCCACCAGCGGAGGGACCTACAATGAGCAGTTCTTC; CDR3 protein: CATSGGTYNEQFF
V gene: TRBV2; D gene: TRBD2; clone size: once; J gene: TRBJ2-2; CDR3 length: 15; CDR3 DNA: TGTGCCAGCAAGCCGGGACTATCGTTGGCCGGGGAGCTGTTTTTT; CDR3 protein: CASKPGLSLAGELFF
V gene: TRBV9; D gene: TRBD2; clone size: .; J gene: TRBJ2-1; CDR3 length: 15; CDR3 DNA: TGTGCCAGCAGCGTAGTAGCGGGAGGGAACAATGAGCAGTTCTTC; CDR3 protein: CASSVVAGGNNEQFF
V gene: TRBV19; D gene: .; clone size: .; J gene: TRBJ1-1; CDR3 length: 14; CDR3 DNA: TGTGCCAGTAGTACCGGACGGATGAACACTGAAGCTTTCTTT; CDR3 protein: CASSTGRMNTEAFF
V gene: TRBV11-2; D gene: .; clone size: .; J gene: TRBJ1-1; CDR3 length: 18; CDR3 DNA: TGTGCCAGCAGCCCGCGGTACGGGATCGGGAGCGGGAACACTGAAGCTTTCTTT; CDR3 protein: CASSPRYGIGSGNTEAFF
V gene: TRBV6-6; D gene: TRBD1; clone size: .; J gene: TRBJ1-2; CDR3 length: 15; CDR3 DNA: TGTGCCAGCGCAACTGCGGGACAGGGGGTAGATGGCTACACCTTC; CDR3 protein: CASATAGQGVDGYTF
V gene: TRBV6-5; D gene: .; clone size: once; J gene: TRBJ1-3; CDR3 length: 15; CDR3 DNA: TGTGCCAGCAGCTCCGGACCCCACTCTGGAAACACCATATATTTT; CDR3 protein: CASSSGPHSGNTIYF